Each of the 5 T cell receptor beta chains below was sequenced from the same sample in a study of blood T cell repertoires in COVID-19 (dated by TCRdb to the early 2020s). Receptors were amplified or captured by the immunoSEQ multiplex PCR assay. TCRdb limited this immuneACCESS table to in-frame rearrangements with V and J called. A share of clones is missing; checked studies link under half to unresolved V genes, and the rest is unexplained. Within this sample are about 340,000 clones, with 75% to 90% of them counted one time only. Just over 7% of the sample lies in the top ten. The source material was peripheral blood. The receptors were sampled from a woman in her fifties or sixties with COVID-19, enrolled during active disease.

Turning to this clone: This same CDR3 is encoded by further DNA sequences in the sample. The CDR3 DNA sequence: TGTGCCAGCAGTTTGGGGGGCTCTGGGGCCAACGTCCTGACTTTC. It specifies CASSLGGSGANVLTF. This chain links TRBV27 with TRBJ2-6; possible D gene TRBD2, 6 bases. CDR1 is MNHEY and CDR2 is SMNVEV in the germline V gene (reference sequence). Trimming removed 3 bases from V and 0 bases from J, with 6 bases in between. The CDR3 is made up of 15 amino acids.

The rearrangement uses TRBV24-1 and TRBJ2-5; perhaps TRBD2 as D (6 bases). Deletions cut 5 bases from V and 5 bases from J, with 14 bases between. CDR3 length: 14 amino acids. Per germline, CDR1 KGHDR and CDR2 SFDVKD. CDR3 coding DNA: TGTGCCACCAGTGGAGGAGGGGCTGGGGAGACCCAGTACTTC. It yields the protein CATSGGGAGETQYF.

This sequence joins TRBV15 and TRBJ2-3; the D gene is possibly TRBD2 (6 bases). With 0 bases removed from V and 9 bases from J, the gap between germline ends came to 16 bases. The germline V gene encodes CDR1 LNHNV and CDR2 YYDKDF (reference sequence). The CDR3 loop spans 15 amino acids. In nucleotides, the CDR3 is TGTGCCACCAGCAGAGATGGAGGGGTTGGGAAGACGCAGTATTTT. Its protein product is CATSRDGGVGKTQYF.

The gene calls are TRBV19 and TRBJ1-2; 8 bases match TRBD1. Germline trimming cut 3 bases from V and 2 bases from J; bases unmatched to any gene: 11. The CDR3 covers 17 residues. Germline V gene data show CDR1 as LNHDA and CDR2 as SQIVND (reference sequence). CDR3 in amino acids: CASSISFGTGPNYGYTF. DNA for the CDR3: TGTGCCAGTAGTATTTCCTTTGGGACAGGTCCCAACTATGGCTACACCTTC.

The chain combines TRBV29-1 with TRBJ2-5, with TRBD1 identical over 7 bases. Germline assignment: CDR1 SQVTM and CDR2 ANQGSEA. The CDR3 covers 12 residues. The trim removed 6 bases at V and 2 bases at J, leaving 3 bases unmatched. Written as DNA, the CDR3 is TGCAGCGTGGGACAGAATCAAGAGACCCAGTACTTC. Protein: CSVGQNQETQYF.